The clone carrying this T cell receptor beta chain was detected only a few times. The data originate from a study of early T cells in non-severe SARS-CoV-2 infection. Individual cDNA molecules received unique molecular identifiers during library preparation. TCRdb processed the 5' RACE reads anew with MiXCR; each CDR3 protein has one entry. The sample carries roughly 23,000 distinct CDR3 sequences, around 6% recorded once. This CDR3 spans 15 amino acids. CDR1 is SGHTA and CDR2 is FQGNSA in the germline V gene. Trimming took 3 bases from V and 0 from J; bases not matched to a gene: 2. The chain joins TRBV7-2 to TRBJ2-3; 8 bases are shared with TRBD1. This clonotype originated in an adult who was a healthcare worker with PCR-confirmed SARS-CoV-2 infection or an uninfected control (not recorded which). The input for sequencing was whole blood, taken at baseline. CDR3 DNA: TGTGCCAGCAGCTTTACAGGGGGGAGCACAGATACGCAGTATTTT. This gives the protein CASSFTGGSTDTQYF.